These T cell receptor beta chains were read from a single sample in a study of cytomegalovirus exposure and HLA in healthy donors. Assay used: immunoSEQ multiplex PCR; TCRdb lists only in-frame clones, some missing. With around 50,000 clones in the sample, the ten largest clones hold roughly a sixth. The specimen sequenced was PBMCs. The receptors originated from a male donor in good health and CMV-seronegative. Both conserved end residues are part of each CDR3. A D gene is named only where the DNA matches it firmly.

J gene	D gene	V gene	CDR3 protein	CDR3 DNA
TRBJ1-2	NA	TRBV15	CATSRDKDYYGYTF	TGTGCCACCAGCAGAGATAAGGACTACTATGGCTACACCTTC
TRBJ2-2	TRBD1	TRBV10-1	CASTAGGNTGELFF	TGCGCCAGCACTGCAGGGGGGAACACCGGGGAGCTGTTTTTT
TRBJ1-1	TRBD1	TRBV5-1	CASRLSMTGGMNTEAFF	TGCGCCAGCAGGCTCTCTATGACAGGGGGAATGAACACTGAAGCTTTCTTT
TRBJ1-2	NA	TRBV30	CAWNLFVAGGYTF	TGTGCCTGGAATTTGTTTGTAGCCGGCGGCTACACCTTC
TRBJ1-2	TRBD1	TRBV4-2	CASSPRDRVNYGYTF	TGTGCCAGCAGCCCCCGGGACAGGGTTAACTATGGCTACACCTTC
TRBJ2-7	TRBD1	TRBV6-1	CASSEERGPYEQYF	TGTGCCAGCAGTGAAGAAAGGGGGCCCTACGAGCAGTACTTC
TRBJ1-1	NA	TRBV10-2	CASNIGPGNTEAFF	TGCGCCAGCAATATCGGTCCAGGGAACACTGAAGCTTTCTTT
TRBJ2-7	TRBD1	TRBV6-1	CASSRDREAYEQYF	TGTGCCAGCAGCCGGGACAGGGAAGCCTACGAGCAGTACTTC
TRBJ2-7	TRBD2	TRBV6-5	CASSPRTSGYEQYF	TGCGCCAGCAGCCCCAGGACTAGCGGATACGAGCAGTACTTC
TRBJ2-5	NA	TRBV18	CASSLGNGETQYF	TGTGCCAGCTCACTCGGAAACGGGGAGACCCAGTACTTC
TRBJ1-2	NA	TRBV18	CASSPPSLRVGYTF	TGTGCCAGCTCACCCCCCTCTCTCAGGGTTGGCTACACCTTC
TRBJ2-7	TRBD1	TRBV5-4	CASSLGQGLSEQYF	TGTGCCAGCAGCCTGGGACAGGGGTTATCCGAGCAGTACTTC
TRBJ2-2	NA	TRBV27	CASSLSRRTGELFF	TGTGCCAGCAGTTTATCGCGGCGAACCGGGGAGCTGTTTTTT
TRBJ2-1	TRBD2	TRBV6-6	CASRPWGSGGYNEQFF	TGTGCCAGCAGACCCTGGGGTAGCGGGGGATACAATGAGCAGTTCTTC
TRBJ2-4	NA	TRBV19	CASSTGVNIQYF	TGTGCCAGTAGTACCGGGGTGAACATTCAGTACTTC
TRBJ1-4	NA	TRBV7-9	CASSLDAENEKLFF	TGTGCCAGCAGCTTAGATGCGGAGAATGAAAAACTGTTTTTT
TRBJ1-1	NA	TRBV6-5	CASSYSSGGTEAFF	TGTGCCAGCAGTTACTCCTCGGGAGGCACTGAAGCTTTCTTT